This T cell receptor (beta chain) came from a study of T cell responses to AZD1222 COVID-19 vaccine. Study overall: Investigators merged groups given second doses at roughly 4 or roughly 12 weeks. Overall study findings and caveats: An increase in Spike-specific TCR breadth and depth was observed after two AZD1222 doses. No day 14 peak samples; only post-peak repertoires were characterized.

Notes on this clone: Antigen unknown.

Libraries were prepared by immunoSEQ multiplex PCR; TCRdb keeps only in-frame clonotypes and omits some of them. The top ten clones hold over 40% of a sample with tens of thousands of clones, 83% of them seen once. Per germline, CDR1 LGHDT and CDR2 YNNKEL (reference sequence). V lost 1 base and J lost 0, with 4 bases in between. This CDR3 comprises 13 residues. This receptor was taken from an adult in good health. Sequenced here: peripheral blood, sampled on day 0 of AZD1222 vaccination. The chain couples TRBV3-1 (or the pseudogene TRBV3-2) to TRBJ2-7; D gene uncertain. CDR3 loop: CASSQVPSYEQYF. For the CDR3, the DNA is TGTGCCAGCAGCCAAGTTCCCTCCTACGAGCAGTACTTC.